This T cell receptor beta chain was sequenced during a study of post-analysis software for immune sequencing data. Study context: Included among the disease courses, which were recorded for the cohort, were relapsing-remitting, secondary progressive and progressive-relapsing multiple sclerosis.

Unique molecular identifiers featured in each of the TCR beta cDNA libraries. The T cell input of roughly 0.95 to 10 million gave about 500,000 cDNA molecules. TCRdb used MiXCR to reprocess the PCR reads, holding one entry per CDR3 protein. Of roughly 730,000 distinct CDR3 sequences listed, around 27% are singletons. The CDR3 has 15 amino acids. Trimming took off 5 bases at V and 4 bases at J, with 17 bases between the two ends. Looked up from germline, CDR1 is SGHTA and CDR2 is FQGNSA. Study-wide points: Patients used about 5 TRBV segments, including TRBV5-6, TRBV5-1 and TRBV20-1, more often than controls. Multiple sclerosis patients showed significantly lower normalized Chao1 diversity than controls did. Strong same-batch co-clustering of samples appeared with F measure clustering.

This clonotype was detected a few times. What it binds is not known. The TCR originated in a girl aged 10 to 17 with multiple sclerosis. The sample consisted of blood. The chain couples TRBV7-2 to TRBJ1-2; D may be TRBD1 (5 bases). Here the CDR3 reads CASSPSGRLSYGYTF. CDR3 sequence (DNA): TGTGCCAGCAGCCCGTCGGGGCGCCTTTCCTATGGCTACACCTTC.